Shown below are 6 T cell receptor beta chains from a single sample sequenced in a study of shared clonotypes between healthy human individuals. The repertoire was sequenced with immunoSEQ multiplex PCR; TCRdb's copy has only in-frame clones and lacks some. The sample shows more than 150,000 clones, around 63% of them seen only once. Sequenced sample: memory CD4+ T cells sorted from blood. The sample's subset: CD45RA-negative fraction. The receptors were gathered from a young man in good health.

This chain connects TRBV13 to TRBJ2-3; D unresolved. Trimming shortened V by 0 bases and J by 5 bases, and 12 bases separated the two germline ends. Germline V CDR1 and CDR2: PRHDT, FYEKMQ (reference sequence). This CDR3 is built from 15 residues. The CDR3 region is CASSLGLGLRDTQYF. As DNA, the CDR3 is TGTGCCAGCAGCTTAGGCCTCGGCCTCCGAGATACGCAGTATTTT.

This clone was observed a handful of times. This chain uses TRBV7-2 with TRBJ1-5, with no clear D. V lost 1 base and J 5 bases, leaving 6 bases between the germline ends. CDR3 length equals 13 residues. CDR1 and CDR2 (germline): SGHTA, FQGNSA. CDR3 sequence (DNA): TGTGCCAGCAGCTTAGTTCGTTATCAGCCCCAGCATTTT. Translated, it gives CASSLVRYQPQHF.

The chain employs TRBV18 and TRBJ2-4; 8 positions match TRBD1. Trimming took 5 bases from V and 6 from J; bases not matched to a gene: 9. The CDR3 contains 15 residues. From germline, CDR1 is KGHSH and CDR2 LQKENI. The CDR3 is CASSDTGGIGNIQYF. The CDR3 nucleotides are TGTGCCAGCTCAGACACAGGGGGGATTGGAAACATTCAGTACTTC. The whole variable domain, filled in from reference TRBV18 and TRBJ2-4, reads NAGVMQNPRHLVRRRGQEARLRCSPMKGHSHVYWYRQLPEEGLKFMVYLQKENIIDESGMPKERFSAEFPKEGPSILRIQQVVRGDSAAYFCASSDTGGIGNIQYFGAGTRLSVL.

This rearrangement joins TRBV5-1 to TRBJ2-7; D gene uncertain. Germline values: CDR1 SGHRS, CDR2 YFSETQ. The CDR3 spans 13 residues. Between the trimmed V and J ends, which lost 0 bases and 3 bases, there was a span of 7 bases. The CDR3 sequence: CASSLGLNYEQYF. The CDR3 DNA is TGCGCCAGCAGCTTGGGACTCAACTACGAGCAGTACTTC.

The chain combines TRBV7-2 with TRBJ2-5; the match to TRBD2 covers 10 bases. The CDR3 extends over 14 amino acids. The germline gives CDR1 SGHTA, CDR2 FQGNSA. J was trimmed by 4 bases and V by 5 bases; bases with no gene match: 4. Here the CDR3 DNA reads TGTGCCAGCAGCGGACTAGCGGTAACAGAGACCCAGTACTTC. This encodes CASSGLAVTETQYF.

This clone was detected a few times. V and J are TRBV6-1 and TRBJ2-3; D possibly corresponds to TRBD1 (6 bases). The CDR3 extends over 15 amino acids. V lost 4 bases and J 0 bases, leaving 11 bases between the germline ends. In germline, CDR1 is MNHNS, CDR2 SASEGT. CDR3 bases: TGTGCCAGCAGTGGGACAGTTTCTAGCACAGATACGCAGTATTTT. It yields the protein CASSGTVSSTDTQYF.